Listed here are 13 T cell receptor beta chains from one sample, sequenced in a study of blood T cells in healthy people across ages. A J-beta primer mix and a sample-barcoded 5' primer were used in a second PCR of roughly 6 to 11 cycles. One entry per CDR3 protein results from TCRdb running MiXCR on the 5' RACE reads. The repertoire has just over 800,000 distinct CDR3 sequences, around 62% of them found once; the top ten carry about a quarter. Sequencing input: blood. These receptor sequences come from a man younger than 40 in good health.

The chain employs TRBV10-3 and TRBJ2-4; 9 nucleotides align to TRBD1. The J call is uncertain, as TRBJ2-5 better fits the DNA end. The V gene's germline CDR1 is ENHRY and CDR2 SYGVKD. The CDR3 runs 16 residues. This CDR3 is CAISELTGGGGETQYF. The DNA of the CDR3 is TGTGCCATCAGTGAGCTGACAGGGGGAGGAGGAGAGACCCAGTACTTC.

On this clonotype: It may be a read error: a sequence one base away is much more abundant. The gene calls are TRBV5-5 and TRBJ1-2; 9 bases line up with TRBD1. The junction had 7 bases not matched to a gene; V was cut back by 6 bases and J by 7 bases. Germline CDR1 is SGHKS and CDR2 is YYEKEE (reference sequence). The CDR3 has 13 residues. CDR3 sequence reads: CASNIRDRAGYTF. DNA of the CDR3: TGTGCCAGCAACATAAGGGACAGGGCTGGCTACACCTTC.

The table lists this clonotype with a few counts. V gene TRBV24-1 combines with J gene TRBJ2-1, with D possibly being TRBD1 (5 bases). Trimming took 3 bases from V and 6 from J, leaving 14 bases between them. Germline V gene data show CDR1 as KGHDR and CDR2 as SFDVKD. The CDR3 is made up of 15 amino acids. This CDR3 is CATSDRPGKGNEQFF. The CDR3 DNA sequence: TGTGCCACCAGTGATCGTCCAGGGAAGGGCAATGAGCAGTTCTTC.

The CDR3 here is CASSTLQGASYNEQFF. CDR3 bases: TGTGCCAGCAGCACCCTCCAGGGGGCTTCCTACAATGAGCAGTTCTTC. This chain joins TRBV9 and TRBJ2-1, with 8 bases that match TRBD1. J was trimmed by 1 base and V by 4 bases; bases with no gene match: 7. This CDR3 region has 16 residues. Germline V gene lookup returns CDR1 SGDLS and CDR2 YYNGEE.

This clonotype was found a few times. This rearrangement joins TRBV6-2 or TRBV6-3 to TRBJ2-7, with 12 nucleotides matching TRBD1. The V segment lost 6 bases and the J segment 4 bases; nucleotides outside the gene matches: 10. The V gene's germline CDR1 is MNHEY and CDR2 SVGEGT. The CDR3 extends over 16 amino acids. Written as DNA, the CDR3 is TGTGCCAGCAGCAAGCCGGGACAGGGGGCCAGGTACGAGCAGTACTTC. Translation: CASSKPGQGARYEQYF.

The rearrangement uses TRBV28 and TRBJ2-5, with TRBD2 matching 14 bases. There are 17 residues in the CDR3. Germline CDR1 and CDR2: MDHEN and SYDVKM. Trimming took 8 bases from V and 4 from J; bases not matched to a gene: 12. The CDR3 loop is CASLRTSGGPGRETQYF. In DNA, the CDR3 is TGTGCCAGCCTAAGGACTAGCGGGGGGCCGGGACGAGAGACCCAGTACTTC.

This clonotype showed up just once. This sequence joins TRBV5-1 and TRBJ1-1; D not certain. V lost 5 bases and J 3 bases, leaving 11 bases between the germline ends. Per the germline V gene, CDR1 is SGHRS and CDR2 is YFSETQ. The CDR3 contains 13 residues. The CDR3 protein is CASRVQADTEAFF. CDR3 coding DNA: TGCGCCAGCAGGGTTCAGGCGGACACTGAAGCTTTCTTT.

This clonotype was recorded a few times. The chain is built from TRBV2 and TRBJ1-2; D is unresolved. This CDR3 has 15 amino acids. V lost 4 bases and J 0 bases, leaving 12 bases between the germline ends. Germline V lookup: CDR1 SNHLY, CDR2 FYNNEI. The CDR3 DNA reads TGTGCCAGCAGTGTGGTGGGCAGTACTAACTATGGCTACACCTTC. Translated, it gives CASSVVGSTNYGYTF.

The gene calls are TRBV5-1 and TRBJ1-2; maybe TRBD1 (5 bases). Trimming pared 2 bases from V and 4 bases from J, leaving 15 bases between. Germline CDR1 SGHRS, CDR2 YFSETQ. The CDR3 sequence is 15 residues long. The CDR3 loop reads CASSLLGDLGYGYTF. In DNA, the CDR3 is TGCGCCAGCAGCTTATTGGGGGATTTGGGCTATGGCTACACCTTC.

This clonotype was detected a few times. The chain's CDR3 is CASSPYTSSYEQYF. Here the CDR3 DNA reads TGTGCCAGCAGTCCCTACACGAGCTCCTACGAGCAGTACTTC. The genes are TRBV27 and TRBJ2-7; D uncertain. The CDR3 is made up of 14 amino acids. Per germline, CDR1 MNHEY and CDR2 SMNVEV (reference sequence). V was clipped by 5 bases and J by 0 bases, with 11 bases between them.

The gene calls are TRBV18 and TRBJ2-7; perhaps TRBD2 as D (6 bases). V shed 3 bases and J shed 0 bases, with 9 bases lying between them. Germline V lookup: CDR1 KGHSH, CDR2 LQKENI. This CDR3 region has 14 residues. CDR3 in DNA: TGTGCCAGCTCACCGGGGGGTTACTCCTACGAGCAGTACTTC. As protein: CASSPGGYSYEQYF.

The chain recombines TRBV21-1 with TRBJ1-2; no DNA check was done on the table's D call, TRBD1. TRBV21-1 is tagged as a pseudogene. This CDR3 region has 21 residues. The CDR3 DNA sequence: TGTGCCAGCAGCAAAGGACCACTAAGGGCGTGCCGTACCAGAGCTAACTATGGCTACACCTTC. Its translation is CASSKGPLRACRTRANYGYTF.

This sequence joins TRBV10-3 and TRBJ1-2; D gene unclear. The CDR3 spans 19 residues. Trimming took off 4 bases at V and 2 bases at J, with 26 bases between the two ends. Germline assignment: CDR1 ENHRY and CDR2 SYGVKD. This CDR3 reads CAISAGQSSGETGNYGYTF. In DNA, the CDR3 is TGTGCCATCAGTGCCGGCCAGTCGTCAGGCGAGACGGGGAACTATGGCTACACCTTC.